This T cell receptor beta chain was identified during a study of blood T cell repertoires in COVID-19. The V end lost 6 bases, the J end lost 0 bases, and 9 bases lay between the germline ends. The CDR3 covers 13 residues. Germline V lookup: CDR1 SQVTM, CDR2 ANQGSEA. The table came from immunoSEQ multiplex PCR; TCRdb's copy has only in-frame clones and leaves some out. The sample shows 450,000 or so clones, around 90% of them seen only once. In terms of age and location, participants ranged from roughly 18 to 90 years and lived in under 30 US areas. Cohorts were based on clinical histories the participants reported.

This chain uses TRBV29-1 with TRBJ2-1; weak D call: TRBD2 (5 bases). This clonotype was obtained from a man younger than 35 who had recovered from COVID-19. Sequencing was done on a sample of PBMCs or T cells enriched from blood (not recorded which). The CDR3 bases are TGCAGCGTACAAGGGAGCTCCTACAATGAGCAGTTCTTC. As protein: CSVQGSSYNEQFF.